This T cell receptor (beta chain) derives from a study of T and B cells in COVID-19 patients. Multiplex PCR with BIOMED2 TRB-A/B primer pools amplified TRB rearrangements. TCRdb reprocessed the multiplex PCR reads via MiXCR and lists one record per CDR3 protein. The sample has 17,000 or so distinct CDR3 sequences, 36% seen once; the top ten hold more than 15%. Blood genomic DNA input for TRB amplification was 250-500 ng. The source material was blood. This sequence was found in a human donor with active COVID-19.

The chain's CDR3 is CASSKWGRGIDRPQHF. In DNA, the CDR3 is TGTGCCAGCAGTAAGTGGGGCAGAGGGATCGATCGGCCCCAGCATTTT. The chain has TRBV28 and TRBJ1-5, with D perhaps TRBD1 (5 bases). V gave up 5 bases and J gave up 9 bases, with 23 bases separating them. Per germline, CDR1 MDHEN and CDR2 SYDVKM. The CDR3 covers 16 residues.